A single TCR beta chain is shown here with its context. Its antigen is currently unknown. This specimen belongs to a study of shared clonotypes between healthy human individuals. Regarding the study as a whole: Naive subsets, compared against memory subsets, generally had larger estimated richness values.

Cells designated naive CD8 were CD45RO-negative and were positively selected for CCR7, with terminally differentiated effector memory CD45RA+ cells excluded. V lost 3 bases and J lost 5, with 8 bases in between. This CDR3 spans 12 amino acids. The germline V gene encodes CDR1 SGHRS and CDR2 YFSETQ. Sequenced by immunoSEQ multiplex PCR; TCRdb stores in-frame clones only, minus some. The sample holds 500,000 to 700,000 clones, approximately 95% seen once. This TCR derives from a woman aged 25-40 years in good health. This chain joins TRBV5-1 and TRBJ1-1; D possibly corresponds to TRBD1 (6 bases). The sample was naive CD8+ T cells sorted from blood. The CDR3 sequence is CASSYTGTEAFF. The CDR3, as DNA: TGCGCCAGCAGCTATACAGGGACTGAAGCTTTCTTT.